The clone carrying this TCR beta chain showed up just a few times. Its antigen is not known. This record comes from a study of blood T cells in healthy people across ages. Study-wide points: PBMCs that were unsorted prevented a conclusive naive versus antigen-experienced comparison.

The CDR3 is 13 amino acids. Germline CDR1 is LGHNA and CDR2 is YNFKEQ. Trimming took 0 bases from V and 5 from J, leaving 5 bases between them. Primers used in a second PCR of roughly 6 to 11 cycles were a sample-barcoded 5' primer and a J-beta primer mix. Using its own MiXCR run on the 5' RACE reads, TCRdb lists one record per CDR3 protein. The sample lists 1.6 million or so distinct CDR3 sequences, 34% occurring once. Material: blood. This clonotype originated in a woman under 40 in good health. The chain has TRBV4-2 and TRBJ1-5; D ambiguous. The CDR3 region has the DNA TGTGCCAGCAGCCAAGACAACTATCAGCCCCAGCATTTT. This encodes CASSQDNYQPQHF.